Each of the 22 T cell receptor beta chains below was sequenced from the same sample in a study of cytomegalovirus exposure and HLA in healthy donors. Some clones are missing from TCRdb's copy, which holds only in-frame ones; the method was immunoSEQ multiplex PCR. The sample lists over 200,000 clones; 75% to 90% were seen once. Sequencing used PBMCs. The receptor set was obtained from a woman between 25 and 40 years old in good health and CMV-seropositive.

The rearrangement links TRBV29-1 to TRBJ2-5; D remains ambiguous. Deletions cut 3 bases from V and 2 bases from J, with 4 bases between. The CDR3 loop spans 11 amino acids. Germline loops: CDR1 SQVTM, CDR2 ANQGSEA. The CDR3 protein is CSVERQETQYF. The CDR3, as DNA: TGCAGCGTTGAGAGACAAGAGACCCAGTACTTC.

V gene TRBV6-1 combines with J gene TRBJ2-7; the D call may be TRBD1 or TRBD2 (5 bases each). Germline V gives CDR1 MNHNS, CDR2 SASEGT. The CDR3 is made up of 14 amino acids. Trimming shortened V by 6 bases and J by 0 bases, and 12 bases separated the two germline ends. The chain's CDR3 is CASRPGLSSYEQYF. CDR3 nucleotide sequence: TGTGCCAGCAGACCGGGGCTCAGCTCCTACGAGCAGTACTTC.

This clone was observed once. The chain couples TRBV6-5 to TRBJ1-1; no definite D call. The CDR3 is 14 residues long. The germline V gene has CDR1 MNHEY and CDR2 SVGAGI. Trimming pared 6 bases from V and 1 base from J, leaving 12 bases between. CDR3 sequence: CASSRTVGNTEAFF. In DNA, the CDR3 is TGTGCCAGCAGCCGGACGGTCGGGAACACTGAAGCTTTCTTT.

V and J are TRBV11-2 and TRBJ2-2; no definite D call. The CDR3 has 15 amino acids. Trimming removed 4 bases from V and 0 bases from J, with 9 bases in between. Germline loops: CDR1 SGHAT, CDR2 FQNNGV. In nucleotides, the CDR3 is TGTGCCAGCAGCTACCGAGTACCGAACACCGGGGAGCTGTTTTTT. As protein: CASSYRVPNTGELFF.

The CDR3 sequence: CASFRGINQPQHF. CDR3 nucleotides: TGTGCCAGCTTTCGGGGAATCAATCAGCCCCAGCATTTT. V and J are TRBV28 and TRBJ1-5; D remains unclear. V lost 8 bases and J 3 bases, leaving 11 bases between the germline ends. The germline gives CDR1 MDHEN, CDR2 SYDVKM. The CDR3 spans 13 residues. The variable domain in full, with the rest retrieved from reference TRBV28 and TRBJ1-5, is DVKVTQSSRYLVKRTGEKVFLECVQDMDHENMFWYRQDPGLGLRLIYFSYDVKMKEKGDIPEGYSVSREKKERFSLILESASTNQTSMYLCASFRGINQPQHFGDGTRLSIL.

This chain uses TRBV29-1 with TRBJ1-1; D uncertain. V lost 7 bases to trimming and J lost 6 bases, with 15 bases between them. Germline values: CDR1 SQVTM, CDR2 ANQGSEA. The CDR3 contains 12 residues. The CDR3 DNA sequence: TGCAGCGGGGAACAGAACCGCCCTGAAGCTTTCTTT. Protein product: CSGEQNRPEAFF.

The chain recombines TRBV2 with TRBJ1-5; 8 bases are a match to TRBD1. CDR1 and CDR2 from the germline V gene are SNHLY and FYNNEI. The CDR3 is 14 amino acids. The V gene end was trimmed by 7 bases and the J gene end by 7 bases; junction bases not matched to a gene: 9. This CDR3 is CASTRQGADQPQHF. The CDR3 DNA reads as TGTGCCAGCACCCGCCAGGGGGCGGACCAGCCCCAGCATTTT.

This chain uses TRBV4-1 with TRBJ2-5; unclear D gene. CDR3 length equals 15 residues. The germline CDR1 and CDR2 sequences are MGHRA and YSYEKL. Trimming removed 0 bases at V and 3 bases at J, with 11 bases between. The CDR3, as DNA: TGCGCCAGCAGCCAAGATTGGGCCAGCGAAGAGACCCAGTACTTC. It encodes CASSQDWASEETQYF.

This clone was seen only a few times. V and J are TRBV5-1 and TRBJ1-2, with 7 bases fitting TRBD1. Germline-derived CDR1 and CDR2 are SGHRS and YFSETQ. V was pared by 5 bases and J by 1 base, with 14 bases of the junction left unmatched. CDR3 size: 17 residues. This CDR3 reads CASRPDRMFKVNYGYTF. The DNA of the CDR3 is TGCGCCAGCAGACCGGACAGGATGTTCAAGGTTAACTATGGCTACACCTTC.

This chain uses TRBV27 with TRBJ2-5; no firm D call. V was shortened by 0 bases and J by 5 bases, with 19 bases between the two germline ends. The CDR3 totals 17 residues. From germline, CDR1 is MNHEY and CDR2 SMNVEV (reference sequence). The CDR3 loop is CASSLSYPLTNGETQYF. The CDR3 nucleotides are TGTGCCAGCAGTTTATCGTACCCCCTAACAAATGGGGAGACCCAGTACTTC.

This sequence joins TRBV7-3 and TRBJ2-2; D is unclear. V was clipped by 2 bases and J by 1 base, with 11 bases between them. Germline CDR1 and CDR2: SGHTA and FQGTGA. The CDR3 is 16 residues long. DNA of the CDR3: TGTGCCAGCAGCTTAGGGCCGGTCAAGAACACCGGGGAGCTGTTTTTT. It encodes CASSLGPVKNTGELFF.

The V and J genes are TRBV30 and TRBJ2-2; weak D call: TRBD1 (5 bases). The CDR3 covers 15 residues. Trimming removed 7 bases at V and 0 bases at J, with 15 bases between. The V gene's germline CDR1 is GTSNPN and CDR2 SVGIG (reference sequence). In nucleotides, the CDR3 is TGTGCCTCGGACACTGGATATTCGAACACCGGGGAGCTGTTTTTT. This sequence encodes CASDTGYSNTGELFF.

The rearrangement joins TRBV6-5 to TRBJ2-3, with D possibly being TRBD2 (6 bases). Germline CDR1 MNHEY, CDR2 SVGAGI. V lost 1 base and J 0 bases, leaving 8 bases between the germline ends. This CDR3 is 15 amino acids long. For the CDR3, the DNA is TGTGCCAGCAGTTACTTAAGCGGGAGCACAGATACGCAGTATTTT. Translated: CASSYLSGSTDTQYF.

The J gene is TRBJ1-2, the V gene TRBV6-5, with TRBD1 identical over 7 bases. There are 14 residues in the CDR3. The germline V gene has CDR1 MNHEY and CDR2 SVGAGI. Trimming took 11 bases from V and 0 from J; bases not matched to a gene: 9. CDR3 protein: CAARGQNANYGYTF. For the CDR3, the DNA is TGTGCCGCGAGGGGACAGAATGCTAACTATGGCTACACCTTC.

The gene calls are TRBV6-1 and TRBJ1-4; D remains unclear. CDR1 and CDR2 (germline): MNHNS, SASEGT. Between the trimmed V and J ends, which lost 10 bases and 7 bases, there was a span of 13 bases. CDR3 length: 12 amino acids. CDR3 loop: CATTSRPEKLFF. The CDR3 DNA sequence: TGTGCCACTACATCCCGGCCTGAAAAACTGTTTTTT.

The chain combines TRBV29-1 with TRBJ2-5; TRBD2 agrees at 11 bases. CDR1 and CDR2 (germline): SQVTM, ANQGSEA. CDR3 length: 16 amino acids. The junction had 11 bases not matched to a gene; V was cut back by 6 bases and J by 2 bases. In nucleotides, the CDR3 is TGCAGCGTGGGAGGGCTAGCGGGAGGAATTCAAGAGACCCAGTACTTC. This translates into CSVGGLAGGIQETQYF.

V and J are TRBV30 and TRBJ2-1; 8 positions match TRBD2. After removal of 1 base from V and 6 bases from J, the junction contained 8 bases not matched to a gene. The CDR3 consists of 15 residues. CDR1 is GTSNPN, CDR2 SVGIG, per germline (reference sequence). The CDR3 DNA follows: TGTGCCTGGAGTGAAGTCGGGAGGGACGGCAATGAGCAGTTCTTC. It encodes CAWSEVGRDGNEQFF.

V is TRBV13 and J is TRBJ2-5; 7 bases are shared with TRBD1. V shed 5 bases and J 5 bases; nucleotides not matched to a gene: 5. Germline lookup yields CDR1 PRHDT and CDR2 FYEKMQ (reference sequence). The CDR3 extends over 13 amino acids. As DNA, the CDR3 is TGTGCCAGCAGCCCTGACAGGGAGGAGACCCAGTACTTC. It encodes CASSPDREETQYF.

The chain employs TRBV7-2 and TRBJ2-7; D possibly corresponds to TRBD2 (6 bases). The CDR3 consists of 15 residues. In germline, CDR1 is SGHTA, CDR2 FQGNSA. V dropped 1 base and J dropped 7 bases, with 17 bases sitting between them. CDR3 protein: CASSLEYGSRREQYF. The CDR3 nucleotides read TGTGCCAGCAGCTTAGAGTACGGGAGCCGAAGGGAGCAGTACTTC.

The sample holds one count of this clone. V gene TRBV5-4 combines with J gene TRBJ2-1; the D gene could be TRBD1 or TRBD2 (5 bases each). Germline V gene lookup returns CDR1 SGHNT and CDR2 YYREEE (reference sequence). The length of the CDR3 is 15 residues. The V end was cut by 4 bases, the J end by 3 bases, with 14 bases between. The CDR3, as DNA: TGTGCCAGCAGCCCGGGACCCTCAGGCTACAATGAGCAGTTCTTC. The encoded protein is CASSPGPSGYNEQFF.

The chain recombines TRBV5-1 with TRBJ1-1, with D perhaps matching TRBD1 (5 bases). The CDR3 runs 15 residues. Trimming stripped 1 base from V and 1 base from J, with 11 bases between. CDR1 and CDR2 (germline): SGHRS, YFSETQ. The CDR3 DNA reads TGCGCCAGCAGCTTGTTGGGGCAGGGGAACACTGAAGCTTTCTTT. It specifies CASSLLGQGNTEAFF.

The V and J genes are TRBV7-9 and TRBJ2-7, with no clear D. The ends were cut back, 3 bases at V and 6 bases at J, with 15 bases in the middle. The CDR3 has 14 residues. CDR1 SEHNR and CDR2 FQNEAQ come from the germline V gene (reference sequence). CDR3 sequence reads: CASSLGGIFAEQYF. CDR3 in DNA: TGTGCCAGCAGCTTGGGTGGTATATTTGCCGAGCAGTACTTC.